The entry below gives a single T cell receptor (beta chain) sequence along with its context. Authors' analysis steps: The assay estimated nucleated cells by amplifying reference gene primers. The method was immunoSEQ multiplex PCR; TCRdb's version includes in-frame clones alone and lacks a portion of them. V, J and clone size derive from that table, while D and trimming were established from the DNA sequence. The sample has 53,000 or so clones, 78% seen once. The sample comes from a study of blood T cell repertoires in COVID-19. Background on the study: Samples taken during acute and convalescent COVID-19 were collected in the United States, Italy and Spain. Sample material is recorded as cDNA or gDNA derived from T cells, B-cell-depleted T cells, or PBMCs.

Specimen: peripheral blood. The clonotype was recovered from a human donor with active or convalescent COVID-19. The donor label of this sample is uncertain.

This chain's CDR3 is CASSPGGAGTGELFF. Written as DNA, the CDR3 is TGTGCCAGCAGCCCGGGGGGGGCTGGGACCGGGGAGCTGTTTTTT. J is TRBJ2-2 and V is TRBV6-5; 8 bases agree with TRBD2. In germline, CDR1 is MNHEY, CDR2 SVGAGI. V was pared by 6 bases and J by 5 bases, with 8 bases of the junction left unmatched. CDR3 size: 15 residues.